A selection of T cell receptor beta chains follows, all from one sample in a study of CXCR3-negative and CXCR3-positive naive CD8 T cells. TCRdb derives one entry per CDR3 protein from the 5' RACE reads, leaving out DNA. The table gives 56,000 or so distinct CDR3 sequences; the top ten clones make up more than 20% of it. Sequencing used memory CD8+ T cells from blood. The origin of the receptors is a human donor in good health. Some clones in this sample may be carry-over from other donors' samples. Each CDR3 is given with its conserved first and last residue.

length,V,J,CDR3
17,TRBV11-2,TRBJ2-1,CASSSRGSGGDHNEQFF
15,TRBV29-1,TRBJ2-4,CSVSGGALAKNIQYF
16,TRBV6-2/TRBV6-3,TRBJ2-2,CASSYHPGQGTGELFF
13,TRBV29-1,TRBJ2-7,CSVEGVSSYEQYF
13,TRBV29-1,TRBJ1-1,CSVVEGLGTEAFF
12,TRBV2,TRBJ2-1,CASSDPGNEQFF
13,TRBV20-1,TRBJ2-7,CSARDLESYEQYF
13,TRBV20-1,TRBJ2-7,CSARSGVNDEQYF
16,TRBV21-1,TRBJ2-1,CASSKLCGSSYNEQFF
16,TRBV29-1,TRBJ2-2,CSVEGGTGRNTGELFF